One sample yielded the 20 T cell receptor beta chains listed below, sequenced in a study of T-cell reconstitution after alpha-beta-depleted transplantation in children. During its preparation, the TCRbeta library received unique molecular identifiers. MiXCR, applied by TCRdb to the PCR reads, yields one record per CDR3 protein. The sample includes about 980,000 distinct CDR3 sequences, about 30% of them seen just once. Material: PBMCs, mostly from graft donor cells, obtained 360 days after TCRalphabeta/CD19-depleted stem cell transplant. These receptors came from a boy in the first two years of life who had a stem cell transplant for SCID, so the T cells may come from the graft donor.

The chain combines TRBV20-1 with TRBJ2-3; TRBD2 might be the D (6 bases). Germline V gene data show CDR1 as DFQATT and CDR2 as SNEGSKA (reference sequence). The CDR3 length is 15 residues. Between the trimmed V and J ends, which lost 4 bases and 2 bases, there was a span of 16 bases. This CDR3 reads CSATLGGPPTDTQYF. The CDR3 DNA reads TGCAGTGCTACACTGGGGGGACCCCCCACAGATACGCAGTATTTT.

This clonotype was observed a few times. The chain uses TRBV12-3 or TRBV12-4 and TRBJ2-5; possibly TRBD1 or TRBD2 for D (5 bases each). Trimming cost V 4 bases and J 5 bases, with 17 bases left between them. The CDR3 runs to 15 residues. The CDR3 sequence: CASSSGTPRPETQYF. CDR3 bases: TGTGCCAGCAGTTCCGGGACCCCCAGACCCGAGACCCAGTACTTC.

The J gene is TRBJ1-1, the V gene TRBV20-1; TRBD1 agrees at 7 bases. This CDR3 is built from 13 residues. Germline V gene data show CDR1 as DFQATT and CDR2 as SNEGSKA (reference sequence). V lost 6 bases to trimming and J lost 4 bases; unmatched junction nucleotides: 8. CDR3 sequence reads: CSAIQGRSTEAFF. Written as DNA, the CDR3 is TGCAGTGCAATACAGGGGAGGAGCACTGAAGCTTTCTTT.

The chain has TRBV5-5 and TRBJ2-7; D could derive from TRBD1 or TRBD2 (5 bases each). The germline gives CDR1 SGHKS, CDR2 YYEKEE (reference sequence). Trimming stripped 3 bases from V and 4 bases from J, with 14 bases between. The CDR3 spans 14 residues. The CDR3 DNA follows: TGTGCCAGCAGCTGGGGACCCGGGGAATACGAGCAGTACTTC. As protein: CASSWGPGEYEQYF.

Turning to this clonotype: The junction and the germline gene differ at one end; a read error may be behind it. The chain links TRBV4-3 to TRBJ2-7, with 9 bases matching TRBD1. Germline CDR1 LGHNA, CDR2 YSLEER. The length of the CDR3 is 16 residues. CDR3 amino acids: CASGQGPGTGRVEQYF. The CDR3 DNA is TGCGCCAGCGGCCAGGGTCCCGGGACAGGGCGTGTGGAGCAGTACTTC.

The rearrangement uses TRBV5-8 and TRBJ2-6, with D possibly being TRBD2 (5 bases). CDR3 size: 17 residues. V lost 3 bases and J 1 base, leaving 14 bases between the germline ends. CDR1 and CDR2 (germline): SGHTS, YDEGEE. This chain's CDR3 is CASSSGLSISGANVLTF. CDR3 DNA: TGTGCCAGCAGCTCAGGACTGAGCATTTCTGGGGCCAACGTCCTGACTTTC.

In its sample, this clonotype was seen many times. The V call is TRBV5-8, the J call TRBJ2-7, with D uncertain. Germline CDR1 is SGHTS and CDR2 is YDEGEE. Trimming cost V 4 bases and J 0 bases, with 14 bases left between them. The CDR3 runs 15 residues. DNA for the CDR3: TGTGCCAGCAGCCAAGGGCAGATCCCCTCCTACGAGCAGTACTTC. Its translation: CASSQGQIPSYEQYF.

The V and J genes are TRBV5-5 and TRBJ2-5, with a possible D match to TRBD1 (5 bases). The CDR3 covers 16 residues. With 5 bases removed from V and 5 bases from J, the gap between germline ends came to 22 bases. Germline V lookup: CDR1 SGHKS, CDR2 YYEKEE (reference sequence). CDR3 in amino acids: CASSPSLYQGGETQYF. The CDR3 nucleotides read TGTGCCAGCAGTCCATCTCTATACCAGGGTGGGGAGACCCAGTACTTC.

This clonotype was observed a single time. The chain uses TRBV4-1 and TRBJ2-2; 15 bases align to TRBD2. Germline CDR1 MGHRA, CDR2 YSYEKL. This CDR3 comprises 22 residues. Trimming took 0 bases from V and 0 from J; bases not matched to a gene: 11. The CDR3 region has the DNA TGCGCCAGCAGCCAAGATAAGAGGACGGGACTAGCGGGGGGAGCGAACACCGGGGAGCTGTTTTTT. It encodes CASSQDKRTGLAGGANTGELFF.

This clonotype was counted many times. The chain uses TRBV6-5 and TRBJ2-2, with TRBD1 matching 10 bases. The CDR3 contains 19 residues. CDR1 and CDR2 from the germline V gene are MNHEY and SVGAGI. V was pared by 0 bases and J by 0 bases, with 7 bases of the junction left unmatched. The CDR3 sequence: CASSYSGTGAFANTGELFF. The CDR3 region has the DNA TGTGCCAGCAGTTACTCGGGGACAGGGGCATTCGCGAACACCGGGGAGCTGTTTTTT.

To note about this clonotype: An end of the junction differs from the germline gene, which may be a read error. The genes are TRBV5-1 and TRBJ2-5; possibly TRBD1 for D (6 bases). CDR1 and CDR2 (germline): SGHRS, YFSETQ. This CDR3 spans 14 amino acids. The CDR3 loop is CASSLRTAKEAQYF. CDR3 bases: TGCGCCAGCAGCTTGAGGACAGCTAAAGAGGCCCAGTACTTC.

This clonotype was detected only a few times. The chain is built from TRBV20-1 and TRBJ2-3; D is uncertain. Germline values: CDR1 DFQATT, CDR2 SNEGSKA (reference sequence). V gave up 2 bases and J gave up 3 bases, with 18 bases separating them. The CDR3 extends over 16 amino acids. The CDR3 DNA reads TGCAGTGCTAGAAAAAAGGCGACCTTTCCTACAGATACGCAGTATTTT. Its protein product is CSARKKATFPTDTQYF.

V and J are TRBV5-1 and TRBJ1-1; 11 nucleotides line up with TRBD1. CDR1 and CDR2 (germline): SGHRS, YFSETQ. The CDR3 loop spans 18 amino acids. The junction had 8 bases not matched to a gene; V was cut back by 0 bases and J by 1 base. The CDR3 loop reads CASSLGGTGGGWNTEAFF. Here the CDR3 DNA reads TGCGCCAGCAGCTTGGGGGGGACAGGGGGTGGCTGGAACACTGAAGCTTTCTTT.

There are a few counts of this clonotype. J is TRBJ2-2 and V is TRBV28; no clear D. Germline CDR1 and CDR2: MDHEN and SYDVKM. V lost 5 bases and J lost 4, with 17 bases in between. This CDR3 comprises 16 residues. CDR3 amino acids: CASSPHRRRSTGELFF. The CDR3 DNA follows: TGTGCCAGCAGTCCCCATCGGCGTAGAAGCACCGGGGAGCTGTTTTTT. Supplemented by reference TRBV28 and TRBJ2-2, the full variable domain reads DVKVTQSSRYLVKRTGEKVFLECVQDMDHENMFWYRQDPGLGLRLIYFSYDVKMKEKGDIPEGYSVSREKKERFSLILESASTNQTSMYLCASSPHRRRSTGELFFGEGSRLTVL.

As DNA, the CDR3 is TGTGCCAGCAGCTTAGTCGCGGGACAGGGGGCGGCAAACATTCAGTACTTC. It is translated as CASSLVAGQGAANIQYF. The chain has TRBV11-1 and TRBJ2-4; 12 bases agree with TRBD1. This CDR3 contains 17 residues. The V and J ends lost 1 base and 6 bases, in that order; junction bases with no gene match: 7. Germline V CDR1 and CDR2: SGHAT, FQDESV (reference sequence). The complete variable domain, with remaining parts taken from reference TRBV11-1 and TRBJ2-4, reads EAEVAQSPRYKITEKSQAVAFWCDPISGHATLYWYRQILGQGPELLVQFQDESVVDDSQLPKDRFSAERLKGVDSTLKIQPAELGDSAMYLCASSLVAGQGAANIQYFGAGTRLSVL.

The chain employs TRBV20-1 and TRBJ1-4, with a tentative D call TRBD1 (6 bases). The V end was cut by 6 bases, the J end by 6 bases, with 14 bases between. There are 13 residues in the CDR3. Germline loops: CDR1 DFQATT, CDR2 SNEGSKA (reference sequence). This CDR3 is CSAGGGNHEKLFF. The DNA of the CDR3 is TGCAGTGCGGGAGGGGGTAATCATGAAAAACTGTTTTTT.

This clonotype came up a few times. The V call is TRBV5-1, the J call TRBJ2-2, with D hard to call. Germline V gene data show CDR1 as SGHRS and CDR2 as YFSETQ. V lost 4 bases, J lost 6 bases, and 13 bases lay in between. This CDR3 is 14 amino acids long. In DNA form, the CDR3 reads TGCGCCAGCAGCGTGGCTCGTAGGGCCGGGGAGCTGTTTTTT. Protein product: CASSVARRAGELFF.

In its sample, this clonotype was seen a few times. This chain's CDR3 is CAISAATTGYEQYF. In nucleotides, the CDR3 is TGTGCCATCAGTGCGGCGACTACGGGCTACGAGCAGTACTTC. The chain links TRBV10-3 to TRBJ2-7, with a weak D call TRBD2 (5 bases). The CDR3 runs to 14 residues. Trimming left V 4 bases short and J 3 bases short, with 13 bases between. The germline V gene encodes CDR1 ENHRY and CDR2 SYGVKD.

This clonotype was seen a handful of times. The CDR3 here is CASSFRDGLNTEAFF. The CDR3 DNA is TGTGCCAGCAGTTTCCGGGACGGCCTGAACACTGAAGCTTTCTTT. The rearrangement links TRBV12-3 or TRBV12-4 to TRBJ1-1; D perhaps matches TRBD1 (5 bases). The CDR3 length is 15 residues. Trimming took off 3 bases at V and 0 bases at J, with 11 bases between the two ends.

This chain connects TRBV4-1 to TRBJ1-1, with D tentatively TRBD1 (5 bases). V was pared by 3 bases and J by 0 bases, with 23 bases between. The V gene's germline CDR1 is MGHRA and CDR2 YSYEKL. This CDR3 is built from 19 residues. The DNA of the CDR3 is TGCGCCAGCAGCCAGGAAGCAGGGTTTTATCGGGAAATGAACACTGAAGCTTTCTTT. As protein: CASSQEAGFYREMNTEAFF.